This TCR beta chain appears in the sequencing data of a study of T cells after yellow fever vaccination. Findings and limits, study-wide: Detected again after the booster were most primary-vaccination clones, at approximately 96% CD4 and around 91% CD8. Only a minor proportion of clonotypes was detected across both CD4 and CD8 compartments.

Trimming at V came to 0 bases and at J to 15 bases, leaving 5 bases not matched to a gene. CDR1 is MNHEY, CDR2 SVGEGT, per germline. The CDR3 is made up of 13 amino acids. It was through 5'RACE template switching that TCR cDNA was made, with a universal primer site and UMIs added. TCRdb fed the 5' RACE reads into MiXCR, producing one record per CDR3 protein. The sample has 500,000 to 650,000 distinct CDR3 sequences, approximately 13% seen once. This clonotype was seen a few times. What it binds is unknown. The clonotype originates from a man aged 25-45 years who received the YFV17D yellow fever vaccine. This rearrangement joins TRBV6-2 or TRBV6-3 to TRBJ2-4, with 10 bases that match TRBD2. The specimen comprised PBMCs, sampled on the day of the yellow fever booster vaccination. DNA for the CDR3: TGTGCCAGCAGTTACTCCAGCGGGAGGGCCCCGTACTTC. This sequence encodes CASSYSSGRAPYF.